This TCR beta chain was retrieved from a study of cytomegalovirus exposure and HLA in healthy donors (dated 2017 in TCRdb). About the full investigation: According to an earlier analysis of 587 of the donors, about 180 million T cells yielded 117 million unique TCR beta sequences and about 300 Gb of sequence data. Rather than using new phenotypic data, the later analysis identified candidate immune exposures from TCR beta sequences and from how often those sequences occurred across donors. Of the roughly 400 genotyped donors, around 81% fell in the genetic ancestry cluster associated with self-reported Caucasian donors. An early release that covered 640 HLA-typed donors contained approximately 300 gigabases of sequencing data and some 87 million unique TCR sequences. Every repertoire in the discovery cohort had been generated on one and the same sequencing platform. Using immunosequencing, the study profiled T cell repertoires from approximately 700 subjects and related those repertoires to cytomegalovirus serostatus. Because of strong linkage in the cohort, roughly five DR-DQ haplotypes were treated as single units for association and clustering. Among roughly 400 genotyped donors of the cohort, an average of around 250,000 unique TCR beta nucleotide sequences was sequenced per donor, of which 15% to 20% were non-productive. To decide whether each TCR beta V gene segment behaved as functional or pseudogenic, an earlier analysis of some 600 of the donors relied on high-throughput TCR beta sequencing. The aim of the study was to test whether cataloging public T cell receptors could identify signatures of past pathogen exposure. Besides the first cohort of roughly 700 subjects, a separate validation cohort made up of roughly 120 different subjects was used. Class I and class II HLA loci were covered by the typing at four-digit resolution. Donor age, sex, ethnicity and CMV serostatus were collected together with the repertoire data. A later analysis re-examined previously published TCR beta repertoires from more than 650 donors and added high-resolution HLA genotyping to investigate patterns of TCR occurrence. High-throughput TCR immunosequencing, statistical association of individual TCRs with disease status, and machine learning were combined to predict cytomegalovirus infection status. Typing coverage differed by locus: A, B, C, DRB1 and DQB1 were typed in roughly 620-640 donors, DQA1 in 500 to 550, DPA1 in approximately 600, and DPB1 in roughly 470. In a later genetic analysis, genome-wide SNP genotypes for 398 of the 666 donors were used, and that subset was treated as a discovery cohort. Overall study outcomes, separate from this receptor: In a later genetic analysis, a missense DCLRE1C variant was associated with V-gene and J-gene trimming of TCR beta chains, and the association was replicated in an independent cohort. In both the original and validation cohorts, the classifier was reported to diagnose cytomegalovirus status with high specificity and sensitivity. HLA typing was unavailable for some donors at each locus, so association tests used only the typed subset. A later analysis reported that several top co-occurrence clusters appeared linked to parvovirus B19, influenza, CMV and Epstein-Barr virus. A cluster of highly shared sequence variants was judged likely to be a technical artifact of the sequencing pipeline. A later genetic analysis reported fewer N-insertions in productive TCRs among donors in an Asian-associated ancestry cluster than the roughly 700-donor mean. In a later analysis, TCR association rates were found to vary across HLA loci, with the most associated TCRs seen for DRB1 alleles and the fewest for HLA-C alleles. Strong co-occurrence of HLA alleles, especially DR and DQ, made assigning TCR associations to individual alleles difficult. Some IMGT-functional V segments, including TRBV6-2 and TRBV6-3, could not be told apart with the 87-base-pair reads, so those segments were excluded. Broadly in line with IMGT annotations, most TCR beta V segments showed up in productive rearrangements about 90% or about 30% of the time in an earlier analysis of around 550 of the donors. In vitro tests confirmed that a few of the cytomegalovirus-associated TCR beta chains recognize cytomegalovirus antigens. The only immune exposure information available for the cohort was CMV serostatus. The study gave a list of some 150 TCR beta chains associated with cytomegalovirus. Only TCR beta chains were sequenced in this cohort, and the absence of alpha or paired-chain data limited detectable features. In a later analysis, around 17,000 TCR beta sequences were associated with specific HLA alleles at a false discovery rate of 0.05. Roughly uniform sequencing depth across donors was assumed in presence/absence analyses, although this assumption may not hold. A further reported finding was that TCR beta sequences accurately predicted the HLA-A and HLA-B alleles for most subjects in the first cohort. While some public TCRs were present in many individuals, most TCR sequences turned up only very rarely across donors. Because counts were too low, seventeen rarely observed V segments, including chromosome 9 orphons, were left out of the earlier analysis of over 550 of the donors. Compared with equally common non-associated chains, HLA-associated TCR beta chains in a later analysis were more clonally expanded and had lower generation probabilities. Linkage disequilibrium might explain the correlated functional status among segregating V segments, but an unknown experimental factor could not be ruled out. Most CMV-associated TCR beta chains appeared to be HLA-restricted in a later analysis, and the HLA associations seemed to be driven largely by CMV exposure. According to the authors, the approach could potentially be generalized to other disease states and immunological phenotypes.

Sequences MDHEN (CDR1) and SYDVKM (CDR2) are obtained from the germline V gene. The junction shows trimming of 6 bases on V and 4 bases on J, plus 17 bases between the germline ends. The CDR3, cysteine through phenylalanine, is 15 amino acids long. Only the CDR3 part of the read is kept: 45 bases, read in frame from the first base. Of note for this clone: There is no known antigen for this receptor. Base qualities are missing; no much larger clone stands one base away.

The cohort consisted of 600 to 750 healthy bone marrow donors. All cohort members were sampled while nominally healthy, although unrecorded immune exposures were likely present. The donor tested CMV seronegative, placing the donor among the 350 to 400 seronegative members of the cohort. Every donor gave a peripheral blood sample, and the peripheral blood mononuclear cells from that sample were used for TCR beta sequencing. Genomic DNA extraction from the blood cell samples was performed with the Qiagen DNeasy Blood Extraction Kit. Library preparation was by the immunoSEQ multiplex PCR assay. For the multiplex PCR, a mixture combining 60 forward primers for TCR Vbeta segments and 13 reverse primers for TCR Jbeta segments was used. A multiplex PCR assay on genomic DNA amplified the CDR3 region of rearranged TCR beta genes. On the Illumina HiSeq System, the amplified TCR beta libraries were sequenced as 87-base-pair reads. From the authors' description of their analysis: Across the 670 or so repertoires, a later analysis counted 80 million or so unique TCR beta chains, approximately 12 million of which were shared by at least two donors. Raw reads were error-corrected and collapsed into unique sequences by a nearest-neighbor algorithm in which closely related sequences were merged to remove PCR and sequencing errors. To assign V, D and J gene segments, CDR3 sequences were aligned to IMGT reference sequences. For a sequence to be retained, a match of at least six nucleotides was required to both a V gene segment and a J gene segment. Rearrangements were called productive when the CDR3 lacked stop codons and stayed in frame with V and J; all others were non-productive. CDR3 was defined by IMGT convention, running from the second conserved V-encoded cysteine to the conserved J-encoded phenylalanine. In an earlier analysis of around 600 of the donors, sequences lacking an unambiguous match to a single V gene segment were excluded. In an earlier analysis of several hundred of the donors, V segments were called functional above 56.7% productive rearrangements and were called segregating when the between-donor standard deviation exceeded 5%. To diagnose cytomegalovirus status from the catalog of TCR beta chain sequences, a statistical classification framework was built. In a later analysis, V and J genes were assigned by comparing TCR nucleotide sequences against IMGT/GENE-DB human TR gene sequences. Using the TCRdist pipeline, a later analysis assigned CDR3 sequences along with most-parsimonious VDJ recombination scenarios. In a later analysis, each TCR beta chain was defined by its CDR3 amino acid sequence together with its V-gene family, and reads without a unique V-gene family were excluded. As a way to deal with suspected cross-contamination and a sequencing artifact, a later analysis dropped approximately 570 nucleotide sequences that were highly shared and had low generation probability. A later analysis calculated a clonal expansion index for each public chain from normalized within-repertoire ranks of inferred template counts. In a later analysis, generation probabilities were computed with a VDJ recombination model fitted to out-of-frame rearrangements, and the resulting probabilities were checked against IGoR. A later analysis scored TCR-TCR, TCR-HLA and TCR-CMV co-occurrence with hypergeometric tests, applying a repertoire-size bias correction to TCR pairs. In a later analysis, false discovery rates were estimated by permuting HLA or CMV assignments 20 times. A later analysis grouped co-occurring TCRs with DBSCAN, adding TCRdist sequence similarity when clustering within HLA-allele-positive subsets. For co-occurrence clustering, repertoires with fewer than 30,000 or more than 120,000 public chains were excluded, along with five repertoires with anomalous nucleotide sharing. TCRdb obtained this table from immuneACCESS and retained in-frame rearrangements with V and J assigned. These tables miss some clones; where compared with another copy, unresolved V genes account for less than half of the shortfall, and the remainder is unexplained. V, J and clone size are taken as reported in that table, and D and trimming were inferred from the DNA itself. The sample table shows roughly 100,000 clones, and around four fifths are seen once. The top ten hold approximately 2.8% of the sample.

The receptor was isolated from a man aged 40-55 years in good health and CMV-seronegative. The rearranged chain carries TRBV28 and TRBJ2-3, and perhaps TRBD1 as D gene, on 6 matching bases. Specimen: PBMCs. The CDR3 region has the sequence CASSSTGLGSDTQYF. The DNA sequence follows: TGTGCCAGCAGCAGCACAGGGTTGGGGTCAGATACGCAGTATTTT.